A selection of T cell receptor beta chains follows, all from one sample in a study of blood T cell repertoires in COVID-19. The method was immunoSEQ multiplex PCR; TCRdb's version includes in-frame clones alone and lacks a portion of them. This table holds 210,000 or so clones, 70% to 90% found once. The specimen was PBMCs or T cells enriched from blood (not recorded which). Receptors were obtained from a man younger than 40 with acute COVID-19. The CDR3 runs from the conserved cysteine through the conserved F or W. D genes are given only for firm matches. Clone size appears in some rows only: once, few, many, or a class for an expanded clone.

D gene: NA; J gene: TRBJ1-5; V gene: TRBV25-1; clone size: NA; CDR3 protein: CASSESGLQPQHF; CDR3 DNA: TGTGCCAGCAGTGAATCTGGCCTTCAGCCCCAGCATTTT
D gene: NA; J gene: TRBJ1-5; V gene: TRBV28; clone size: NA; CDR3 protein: CASRRRDTLRKAQHF; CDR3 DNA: TGTGCCAGCAGACGTCGGGACACCTTGAGGAAGGCCCAGCATTTT
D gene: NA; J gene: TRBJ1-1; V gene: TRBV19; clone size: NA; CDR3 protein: CASSIGGLLNTEAFF; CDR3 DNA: TGTGCCAGTAGTATAGGAGGGCTCCTGAACACTGAAGCTTTCTTT
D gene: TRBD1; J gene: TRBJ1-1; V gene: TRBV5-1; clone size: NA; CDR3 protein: CASSSETGRLTEAFF; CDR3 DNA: TGCGCCAGCAGCTCAGAGACAGGGCGGCTCACTGAAGCTTTCTTT
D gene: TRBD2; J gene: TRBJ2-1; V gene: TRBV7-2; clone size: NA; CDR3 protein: CASSLALSSGARNEQFF; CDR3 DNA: TGTGCCAGCAGCTTAGCGCTGTCTAGCGGGGCTAGGAATGAGCAGTTCTTC
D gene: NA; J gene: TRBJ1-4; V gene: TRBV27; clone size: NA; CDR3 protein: CASSLPGPGEKLFF; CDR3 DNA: TGTGCCAGCAGTTTACCCGGTCCCGGGGAAAAACTGTTTTTT
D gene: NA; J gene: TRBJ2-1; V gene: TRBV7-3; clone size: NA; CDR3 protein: CASSYDRTSSYNEQFF; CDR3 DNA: TGTGCCAGCAGCTACGACAGGACGAGCTCCTACAATGAGCAGTTCTTC
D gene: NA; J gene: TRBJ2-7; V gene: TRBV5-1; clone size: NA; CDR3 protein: CASSDPSRSYEQYF; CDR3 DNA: TGCGCCAGCAGCGACCCTAGTAGGAGCTACGAGCAGTACTTC
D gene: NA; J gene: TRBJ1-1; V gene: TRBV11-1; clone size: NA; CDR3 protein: CASSLEGLGEAFF; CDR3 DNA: TGTGCCAGCAGCTTGGAGGGGTTAGGGGAAGCTTTCTTT
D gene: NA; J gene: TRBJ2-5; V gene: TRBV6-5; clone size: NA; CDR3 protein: CASSSFTGQETQYF; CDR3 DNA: TGTGCCAGCAGTTCATTCACGGGGCAAGAGACCCAGTACTTC
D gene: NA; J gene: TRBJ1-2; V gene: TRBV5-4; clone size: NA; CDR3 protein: CASRPGRGEKYGYTF; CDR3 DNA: TGTGCCAGCAGGCCGGGGAGGGGAGAAAAGTATGGCTACACCTTC
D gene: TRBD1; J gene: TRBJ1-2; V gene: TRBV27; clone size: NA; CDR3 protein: CASSLTGADYGYTF; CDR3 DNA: TGTGCCAGCAGTTTAACAGGGGCTGACTATGGCTACACCTTC
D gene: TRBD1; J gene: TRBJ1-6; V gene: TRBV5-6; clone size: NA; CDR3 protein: CASSSPGQGVRSPLHF; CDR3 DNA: TGTGCCAGCAGCTCCCCTGGACAGGGGGTTAGATCACCCCTCCACTTT
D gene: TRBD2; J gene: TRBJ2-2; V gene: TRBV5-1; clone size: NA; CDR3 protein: CASSLDPSGAGELFF; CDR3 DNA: TGCGCCAGCAGCTTGGACCCTAGCGGGGCCGGGGAGCTGTTTTTT
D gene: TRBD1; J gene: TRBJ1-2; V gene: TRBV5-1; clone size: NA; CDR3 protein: CASSLVLGTGMGYTF; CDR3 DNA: TGCGCCAGCAGCTTGGTCCTCGGGACAGGGATGGGCTACACCTTC
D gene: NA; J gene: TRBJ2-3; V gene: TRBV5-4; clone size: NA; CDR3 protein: CASSPELGRNTQYF; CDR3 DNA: TGTGCCAGCAGCCCGGAATTGGGGAGAAATACGCAGTATTTT
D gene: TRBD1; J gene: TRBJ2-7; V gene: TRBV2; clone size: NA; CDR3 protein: CASREQGSTYEQYF; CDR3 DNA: TGTGCCAGCAGAGAACAGGGGTCTACCTACGAGCAGTACTTC
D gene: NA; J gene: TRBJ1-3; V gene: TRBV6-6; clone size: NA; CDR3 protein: CASSAGGSGNTIYF; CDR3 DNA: TGTGCCAGCAGTGCCGGGGGTTCTGGAAACACCATATATTTT
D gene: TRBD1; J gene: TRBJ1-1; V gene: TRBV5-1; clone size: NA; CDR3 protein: CASSLRQGVNTEAFF; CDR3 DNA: TGCGCCAGCAGCTTAAGACAGGGGGTTAACACTGAAGCTTTCTTT
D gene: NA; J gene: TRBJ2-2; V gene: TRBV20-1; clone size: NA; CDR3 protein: CSAGRVGELFF; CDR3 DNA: TGCAGTGCTGGGCGAGTCGGGGAGCTGTTTTTT
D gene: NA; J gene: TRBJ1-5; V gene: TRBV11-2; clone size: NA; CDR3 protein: CASSLSGNQPQHF; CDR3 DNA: TGTGCCAGCAGCTTAAGCGGCAATCAGCCCCAGCATTTT
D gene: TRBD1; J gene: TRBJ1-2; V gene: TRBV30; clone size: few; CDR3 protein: CAWTGTDNIYGYTF; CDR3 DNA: TGTGCCTGGACCGGGACAGACAATATTTATGGCTACACCTTC
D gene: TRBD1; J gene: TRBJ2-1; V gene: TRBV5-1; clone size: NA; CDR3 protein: CASSSRQGVYNEQFF; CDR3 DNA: TGCGCCAGCAGCTCGAGGCAGGGGGTTTACAATGAGCAGTTCTTC
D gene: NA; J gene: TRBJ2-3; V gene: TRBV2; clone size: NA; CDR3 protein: CASSERAGSSTDTQYF; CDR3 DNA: TGTGCCAGCAGTGAGCGGGCCGGATCTAGCACAGATACGCAGTATTTT
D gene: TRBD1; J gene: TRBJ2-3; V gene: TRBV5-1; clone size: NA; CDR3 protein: CASSSRQGRYF; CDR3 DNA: TGCGCCAGCAGCTCGAGACAGGGCAGGTATTTT
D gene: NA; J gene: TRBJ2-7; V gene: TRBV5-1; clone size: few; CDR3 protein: CASSFGGSEQYF; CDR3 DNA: TGCGCCAGCAGCTTCGGAGGGAGTGAGCAGTACTTC
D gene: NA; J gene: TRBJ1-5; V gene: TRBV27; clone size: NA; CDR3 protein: CASSLSSGGNQPQHF; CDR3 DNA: TGTGCCAGCAGTTTAAGTTCCGGGGGCAATCAGCCCCAGCATTTT
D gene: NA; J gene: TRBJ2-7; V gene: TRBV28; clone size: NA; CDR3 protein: CASSLAGLLYEQYF; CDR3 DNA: TGTGCCAGCAGTTTAGCGGGACTGCTATACGAGCAGTACTTC
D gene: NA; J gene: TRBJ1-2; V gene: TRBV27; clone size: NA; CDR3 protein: CASRSQGYYGYTF; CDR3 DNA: TGTGCCAGCAGGTCCCAGGGGTACTATGGCTACACCTTC
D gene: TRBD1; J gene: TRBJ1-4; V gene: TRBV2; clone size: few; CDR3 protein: CASSAQGTANEKLFF; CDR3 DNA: TGTGCCAGCAGCGCCCAAGGGACAGCTAATGAAAAACTGTTTTTT
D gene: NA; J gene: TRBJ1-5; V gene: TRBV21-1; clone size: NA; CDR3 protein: CASSETPGDSNQPQHF; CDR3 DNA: TGTGCCAGCAGCGAAACTCCGGGGGATAGCAATCAGCCCCAGCATTTT